These T cell receptor beta chains were read from a single sample in a study of cytomegalovirus exposure and HLA in healthy donors. Assay: immunoSEQ multiplex PCR; the TCRdb copy retains only in-frame clones and omits some. The top ten hold around 2.2% of the sample, which has 95,000 to 150,000 clones, 65% to 90% seen once. Sequencing was performed on PBMCs. The receptors come from a young man in good health and CMV-seronegative. The CDR3 runs from the conserved cysteine through the conserved F or W. D genes are given only for firm matches. Expanded clones are given a class, and other clones once, few, many or no size at all.

>TRBJ2-1|-|TRBD1|TRBV5-1
CASSFWTGGVLNEQFF
TGCGCCAGCAGCTTTTGGACAGGGGGCGTTCTCAATGAGCAGTTCTTC
>TRBJ2-6|once|-|TRBV7-8
CASSSTLPGANGLTF
TGTGCCAGCAGCTCAACCTTGCCTGGGGCCAACGGCCTGACTTTC
>TRBJ2-1|-|TRBD1|TRBV18
CASSPWTGSEYNEQFF
TGTGCCAGCTCACCCTGGACAGGTTCCGAATACAATGAGCAGTTCTTC
>TRBJ2-3|few|TRBD2|TRBV5-4
CASSSGLAGRTDTQYF
TGTGCCAGCAGCTCGGGGCTAGCGGGCCGCACAGATACGCAGTATTTT
>TRBJ2-3|few|-|TRBV7-7
CASSPRGGVTDTQYF
TGTGCCAGCAGCCCCCGAGGGGGAGTCACAGATACGCAGTATTTT
>TRBJ1-2|-|TRBD1|TRBV2
CASSEGQGVYYGYTF
TGTGCCAGCAGTGAAGGGCAGGGGGTCTACTATGGCTACACCTTC
>TRBJ2-2|-|-|TRBV5-1
CASSSDINTGGLFF
TGCGCCAGCAGCTCGGACATAAACACCGGGGGGCTGTTTTTT
>TRBJ2-7|-|TRBD2|TRBV4-3
CASSHAGPGRGVYEQYF
TGCGCCAGCAGCCATGCGGGGCCAGGGAGGGGTGTCTACGAGCAGTACTTC
>TRBJ1-4|-|TRBD1|TRBV7-6
CASSLNPDRDEKLFF
TGTGCCAGCAGCCTGAACCCGGACAGGGATGAAAAACTGTTTTTT
>TRBJ2-1|-|TRBD1|TRBV27
CASSLFPAAGGPNEQFF
TGTGCCAGCAGTTTATTTCCGGCGGCAGGGGGTCCCAATGAGCAGTTCTTC
>TRBJ2-1|-|TRBD1|TRBV7-8
CASSQGVQIYNEQFF
TGTGCCAGCAGTCAGGGGGTACAAATCTACAATGAGCAGTTCTTC
>TRBJ1-2|-|TRBD1|TRBV28
CASYPGQGLNYGYTF
TGTGCCAGCTATCCGGGACAGGGATTGAACTATGGCTACACCTTC
>TRBJ2-5|-|-|TRBV11-2
CASRRGGGETQYF
TGTGCCAGCAGGAGAGGGGGGGGAGAGACCCAGTACTTC
>TRBJ1-2|-|-|TRBV5-5
CASSAITGNYGYTF
TGTGCCAGCAGCGCGATTACAGGGAACTATGGCTACACCTTC
>TRBJ1-4|-|TRBD1|TRBV4-1
CASSQWDRTGEKLFF
TGCGCCAGCAGCCAATGGGACCGGACAGGCGAAAAACTGTTTTTT
>TRBJ1-2|-|TRBD1|TRBV5-6
CASSRDRRGNYTF
TGTGCCAGCAGCAGGGACAGGAGGGGGAACTACACCTTC
>TRBJ2-2|-|TRBD2|TRBV7-7
CASSPFAGGAGELFF
TGTGCCAGCAGCCCCTTTGCGGGGGGGGCCGGGGAGCTGTTTTTT
>TRBJ2-1|-|TRBD1|TRBV4-1
CASSQADRAGNEQFF
TGCGCCAGCAGCCAAGCCGACAGGGCAGGGAATGAGCAGTTCTTC
>TRBJ2-1|-|-|TRBV21-1
CASSLRCRDRDHNEQFF
TGTGCCAGCAGCCTCCGCTGCCGGGACAGGGATCACAATGAGCAGTTCTTC
>TRBJ1-1|-|-|TRBV28
CASRQGRAFF
TGTGCCAGCAGGCAGGGTCGGGCTTTCTTT
>TRBJ1-1|-|-|TRBV2
CASSEARGYTEAFF
TGTGCCAGCAGTGAAGCGCGAGGGTACACTGAAGCTTTCTTT
>TRBJ1-3|-|-|TRBV10-2
CASSDPVRRNTIYF
TGCGCCAGCAGTGACCCCGTTCGTCGAAACACCATATATTTT
>TRBJ2-3|-|TRBD2|TRBV2
CASRVVAGDTDTQYF
TGTGCCAGCAGAGTCGTAGCGGGCGACACAGATACGCAGTATTTT
>TRBJ1-1|-|-|TRBV15
CATSRVARRGAFF
TGTGCCACCAGCAGAGTGGCCCGACGGGGGGCTTTCTTT
>TRBJ2-5|-|TRBD1|TRBV5-4
CASSADRAPETQYF
TGTGCCAGCAGCGCGGACAGGGCCCCAGAGACCCAGTACTTC
>TRBJ2-7|-|-|TRBV6-1
CASSEPLDSTYEQYF
TGTGCCAGCAGTGAACCCCTAGACAGCACCTACGAGCAGTACTTC
>TRBJ1-1|-|-|TRBV18
CASSLEDTEAFF
TGTGCCAGCTCACTTGAGGACACTGAAGCTTTTTTT
>TRBJ2-7|-|-|TRBV6-6
CASRPPGQAYEQYF
TGTGCCAGCAGGCCCCCGGGACAAGCCTACGAGCAGTACTTC
>TRBJ2-3|-|TRBD2|TRBV7-2
CASSPRLAGTDTQYF
TGTGCCAGCAGCCCAAGACTAGCGGGCACAGATACGCAGTATTTT
>TRBJ2-3|-|TRBD2|TRBV10-2
CASSGPGGDTQYF
TGCGCCAGCAGTGGGCCGGGGGGAGATACGCAGTATTTT
>TRBJ1-1|-|-|TRBV5-1
CASSLGGGTEAFF
TGCGCCAGCAGCTTGGGAGGGGGCACTGAAGCTTTCTTT
>TRBJ2-7|-|-|TRBV11-2
CASSLRGYEQYF
TGTGCCAGCAGCTTACGAGGGTACGAGCAGTACTTC
>TRBJ2-7|-|-|TRBV9
CASSVGFSSVYEQYF
TGTGCCAGCAGCGTAGGATTTTCTTCGGTCTACGAGCAGTACTTC
>TRBJ1-1|-|-|TRBV7-9
CASSDGRAFF
TGTGCCAGCAGCGACGGGAGAGCTTTCTTT
>TRBJ1-1|few|-|TRBV9
CASSGGSLGNTEAFF
TGTGCCAGCAGCGGCGGCTCCCTAGGGAACACTGAAGCTTTCTTT
>TRBJ1-6|-|-|TRBV4-3
CASSQESAGSSYNSPLHF
TGCGCCAGCAGCCAAGAATCGGCGGGGAGCTCCTATAATTCACCCCTCCACTTT
>TRBJ2-2|-|TRBD1|TRBV10-2
CASSGQGANTGELFF
TGCGCCAGCAGCGGACAGGGGGCGAACACCGGGGAGCTGTTTTTT
>TRBJ2-7|-|-|TRBV2
CASSEIFYEQYF
TGTGCCAGCAGTGAAATATTCTACGAGCAGTACTTC
>TRBJ1-1|few|-|TRBV6-5
CASSYSRTGNTEAFF
TGTGCCAGCAGTTACTCCCGTACAGGGAACACTGAAGCTTTCTTT
>TRBJ1-2|-|TRBD1|TRBV29-1
CSTDRGPYGYTF
TGCAGCACGGACAGGGGACCGTATGGCTACACCTTC
>TRBJ2-2|-|-|TRBV2
CASTMLWGGFTGELFF
TGTGCCAGCACTATGCTTTGGGGGGGCTTTACCGGGGAGCTGTTTTTT
>TRBJ1-2|-|TRBD1|TRBV9
CASSVDLDMGQGGNYGYTF
TGTGCCAGCAGCGTAGATCTGGATATGGGGCAGGGGGGCAACTATGGCTACACCTTC
>TRBJ1-5|-|-|TRBV6-6
CASTHAGTPGREPQHF
TGTGCCAGCACCCATGCCGGGACTCCCGGCAGGGAGCCCCAGCATTTT
>TRBJ2-3|-|TRBD2|TRBV5-1
CASSLAGGRGTDTQYF
TGCGCCAGCAGCTTGGCGGGGGGGAGAGGCACAGATACGCAGTATTTT
>TRBJ1-5|-|-|TRBV9
CASSPGSNQPQHF
TGTGCCAGCAGCCCCGGGTCCAATCAGCCCCAGCATTTT
>TRBJ1-2|-|-|TRBV6-5
CASSYSTENYGYTF
TGTGCCAGCAGTTACTCGACGGAGAACTATGGCTACACCTTC
>TRBJ2-3|-|TRBD1|TRBV5-1
CASRIRDSSTDTQYF
TGCGCCAGCAGGATCCGGGACAGCAGCACAGATACGCAGTATTTT
>TRBJ2-7|few|TRBD2|TRBV5-6
CASSLGDYVYEQYF
TGTGCCAGCAGCTTAGGGGACTACGTCTACGAGCAGTACTTC
>TRBJ1-1|few|TRBD1|TRBV25-1
CASRTLIGGPTEAFF
TGTGCCAGCAGGACCCTTATAGGGGGCCCCACTGAAGCTTTCTTT
>TRBJ2-7|-|-|TRBV4-1
CASSQLDSFDYEQYF
TGCGCCAGCAGCCAACTGGACAGTTTCGATTACGAGCAGTACTTC
>TRBJ2-7|-|TRBD2|TRBV2
CASNLAVGGEQYF
TGTGCCAGCAATCTAGCGGTGGGTGGCGAGCAGTACTTC
>TRBJ2-5|once|TRBD2|TRBV7-2
CASSLGASGQETQYF
TGTGCCAGCAGCTTAGGTGCTAGCGGCCAAGAGACCCAGTACTTC
>TRBJ1-4|-|-|TRBV9
CASSVAAGLANEKLFF
TGTGCCAGCAGCGTAGCTGCGGGACTCGCTAATGAAAAACTGTTTTTT